One and the same sample provided the 14 T cell receptor beta chains below, sequenced in a study of control samples from healthy donors and cancer patients (dated by TCRdb to 2018 to 2021). The method was the immunoSEQ multiplex PCR assay. This is the immuneACCESS table as TCRdb keeps it, with only in-frame sequences that have V and J called. A part of the clones is gone; compared with another copy, unresolved V genes explain less than half, and the rest is unexplained. Here the sample has 100,000 to 150,000 clones; approximately 92% occur a single time. Approximately 0.57% of the sample is taken by the ten largest. Material for sequencing was PBMCs. Source of these receptors: a man older than 75 with head and neck cancer.

Here the CDR3 DNA reads TGTGCCAGCAGTCCCCCTTCAGGGGGCTATGGCTACACCTTC. The encoded protein is CASSPPSGGYGYTF. The chain couples TRBV6-5 to TRBJ1-2; the match to TRBD1 covers 7 bases. The germline V gene has CDR1 MNHEY and CDR2 SVGAGI. V was clipped by 5 bases and J by 4 bases; unmatched bases: 7. The CDR3 has 14 amino acids.

The chain couples TRBV20-1 to TRBJ2-7; tentatively, D is TRBD1 (9 bases). The V and J ends lost 3 bases and 5 bases respectively, with 17 bases between them. This CDR3 has 14 amino acids. In germline, CDR1 is DFQATT, CDR2 SNEGSKA (reference sequence). The CDR3 region is CSASSGTGLHEQYF. CDR3 DNA sequence: TGCAGTGCTAGTAGCGGGACAGGGCTTCACGAGCAGTACTTC.

The rearrangement uses TRBV18 and TRBJ2-1; a weak D match, TRBD1 (6 bases). V lost 3 bases and J 12 bases, leaving 12 bases between the germline ends. The CDR3 runs to 12 residues. Germline CDR1 KGHSH, CDR2 LQKENI. The CDR3 nucleotides read TGTGCCAGCTCACCTCTTGGGGGCCTGCAGTTCTTC. This sequence encodes CASSPLGGLQFF.

This chain uses TRBV2 with TRBJ1-2, with 8 bases aligning to TRBD1. The J segment lost 5 bases and the V segment lost 6 bases, leaving 8 bases of the junction unmatched. Per the germline V gene, CDR1 is SNHLY and CDR2 is FYNNEI. The CDR3 covers 14 residues. CDR3 sequence: CASRNRGGWYGYTF. The CDR3 DNA is TGTGCCAGCAGGAACAGGGGGGGGTGGTATGGCTACACCTTC. The full variable domain, rest sourced from reference TRBV2 and TRBJ1-2, is EPEVTQTPSHQVTQMGQEVILRCVPISNHLYFYWYRQILGQKVEFLVSFYNNEISEKSEIFDDQFSVERPDGSNFTLKIRSTKLEDSAMYFCASRNRGGWYGYTFGSGTRLTVV.

This clone was counted only a few times. The J gene is TRBJ1-2, the V gene TRBV30; no reliable D call. This CDR3 region has 13 residues. V was pared by 0 bases and J by 0 bases, with 5 bases between. The germline V gene encodes CDR1 GTSNPN and CDR2 SVGIG (reference sequence). CDR3 in amino acids: CAWSVQSNYGYTF. DNA of the CDR3: TGTGCCTGGAGTGTACAGTCTAACTATGGCTACACCTTC.

V and J are TRBV6-5 and TRBJ2-7; perhaps TRBD1 as D (5 bases). In germline, CDR1 is MNHEY, CDR2 SVGAGI. The CDR3 totals 13 residues. V was clipped by 7 bases and J by 6 bases, with 16 bases between them. CDR3 amino acids: CASNKGLLGEQYF. The CDR3 bases are TGTGCCAGCAACAAGGGGCTCCTGGGCGAGCAGTACTTC.

This rearrangement joins TRBV5-1 to TRBJ2-7, with D tentatively TRBD1 or TRBD2 (7 bases each). Germline CDR1 is SGHRS and CDR2 is YFSETQ. CDR3 size: 14 residues. V was clipped by 4 bases and J by 7 bases, with 18 bases between them. CDR3 nucleotides: TGCGCCAGCAGCGATTTGGCAGGGGGAGGGGAGCAGTACTTC. Its translation is CASSDLAGGGEQYF.

This chain connects TRBV5-1 to TRBJ1-4; D unclear. Germline V gene lookup returns CDR1 SGHRS and CDR2 YFSETQ. The CDR3 has 15 amino acids. Trimming took 6 bases from V and 0 from J, leaving 12 bases between them. The CDR3 region is CASKSAKATNEKLFF. CDR3 bases: TGCGCCAGCAAGTCAGCAAAGGCAACTAATGAAAAACTGTTTTTT.

This clone was counted only a few times. The chain employs TRBV6-5 and TRBJ2-7; TRBD1 is a possible D gene (5 bases). V was pared by 5 bases and J by 0 bases, with 14 bases between. The length of the CDR3 is 15 residues. CDR1 is MNHEY, CDR2 SVGAGI, per germline. In DNA, the CDR3 is TGTGCCAGCAGTCCTAGGGGCGTAAACTCCTACGAGCAGTACTTC. This gives the protein CASSPRGVNSYEQYF.

The gene calls are TRBV30 and TRBJ2-5, with 8 bases aligning to TRBD1. Germline trimming cut 0 bases from V and 4 bases from J; bases unmatched to any gene: 10. Per germline, CDR1 GTSNPN and CDR2 SVGIG (reference sequence). CDR3 length equals 16 residues. In DNA form, the CDR3 reads TGTGCCTGGAGTGTACTAGGTCAGGGGGCTAGAGAGACCCAGTACTTC. Residues: CAWSVLGQGARETQYF.

V is TRBV24-1 and J is TRBJ2-3; 7 positions agree with TRBD1. Trimming took 3 bases from V and 2 from J; bases not matched to a gene: 7. This CDR3 region has 16 residues. Germline V gene lookup returns CDR1 KGHDR and CDR2 SFDVKD. CDR3 residues: CATSDRTGTDTDTQYF. The CDR3 nucleotides are TGTGCCACCAGTGATAGGACCGGGACAGACACAGATACGCAGTATTTT.

The V gene is TRBV7-7, the J gene TRBJ2-2; weak D call: TRBD1 (5 bases). The CDR3 length is 14 residues. CDR1 and CDR2 from the germline V gene are SSHAT and FNYEAQ (reference sequence). V was clipped by 8 bases and J by 3 bases, with 13 bases between them. The CDR3 nucleotides are TGTGCCAGCGCTAGGGGTGGGGACACCGGGGAGCTGTTTTTT. Protein: CASARGGDTGELFF.

The chain has TRBV9 and TRBJ1-5; 9 bases fit TRBD1. CDR3 length: 15 amino acids. Germline V gene data show CDR1 as SGDLS and CDR2 as YYNGEE. After removal of 3 bases from V and 5 bases from J, the junction contained 6 bases not matched to a gene. In nucleotides, the CDR3 is TGTGCCAGCAGCGCATCGACAGGGGGTTATCAGCCCCAGCATTTT. Translation: CASSASTGGYQPQHF.

The chain combines TRBV30 with TRBJ1-1; D is undetermined. Looked up from germline, CDR1 is GTSNPN and CDR2 is SVGIG (reference sequence). Trimming shortened V by 5 bases and J by 4 bases, and 14 bases separated the two germline ends. CDR3 length equals 13 residues. CDR3 DNA sequence: TGTGCCTGGGAAACGGATATTAGCACTGAAGCTTTCTTT. Translation: CAWETDISTEAFF.